The table lists the clone carrying this T cell receptor beta chain with many counts. The record originates from a study of spatial heterogeneity in lung cancer. Germline CDR1 is SQVTM and CDR2 is ANQGSEA. The CDR3 runs to 13 residues. V was cut by 6 bases and J by 3 bases, with 11 bases left in between. Time point given: blood at routine non-recurrence follow-up after resection. TCRdb recomputed calls from the 5' RACE reads with MiXCR, one row per CDR3 protein. The sample contains tens of thousands of distinct CDR3 sequences, under 9% of which appear only once. The genes are TRBV29-1 and TRBJ2-2; possible D gene TRBD1, 6 bases. This sample comprised PBMCs, obtained at follow-up. The source of this sequence is a male donor with early-stage non-small cell lung cancer. This CDR3 is CSVVGGYTGELFF. The CDR3 coding sequence is TGCAGCGTGGTAGGGGGTTACACCGGGGAGCTGTTTTTT.